The next 24 T cell receptor beta chains were all read from a single sample in a study of blood T cell repertoires in COVID-19. Method: immunoSEQ multiplex PCR; TCRdb's copy keeps in-frame clones and lacks some. The table has 80,000 to 100,000 clones, roughly 85% seen once. The specimen sequenced was peripheral blood. These TCRs come from a man aged 65 to 85 with acute or convalescent COVID-19.

A few counts support this clone. CDR3 sequence: CATRSGGSETQYF. CDR3 DNA: TGTGCCACCAGGAGCGGGGGGTCGGAGACCCAGTACTTC. The rearrangement joins TRBV24-1 to TRBJ2-5; 9 nucleotides agree with TRBD2. This CDR3 comprises 13 residues. V was pared by 7 bases and J by 5 bases, with 4 bases of the junction left unmatched. Germline CDR1 is KGHDR and CDR2 is SFDVKD.

The V gene is TRBV5-1, the J gene TRBJ1-1, with 7 bases lining up with TRBD1. The junction had 7 bases not matched to a gene; V was cut back by 0 bases and J by 5 bases. The CDR3 sequence is 15 residues long. The germline CDR1 and CDR2 sequences are SGHRS and YFSETQ. The CDR3 nucleotides are TGCGCCAGCAGCTTGGAGGAGGGGGCTACGACTGAAGCTTTCTTT. This codes for CASSLEEGATTEAFF.

This clone has just one count. The rearrangement links TRBV5-4 to TRBJ2-3; tentative D call: TRBD2 (6 bases). The germline gives CDR1 SGHNT, CDR2 YYREEE (reference sequence). V was clipped by 4 bases and J by 1 base, with 13 bases between them. This CDR3 has 15 amino acids. Written as DNA, the CDR3 is TGTGCCAGCAGCCCCGGGACTGTCCGCACAGATACGCAGTATTTT. Protein: CASSPGTVRTDTQYF. Combining the CDR3 with reference TRBV5-4 and TRBJ2-3 gives the whole variable domain ETGVTQSPTHLIKTRGQQVTLRCSSQSGHNTVSWYQQALGQGPQFIFQYYREEENGRGNFPPRFSGLQFPNYSSELNVNALELDDSALYLCASSPGTVRTDTQYFGPGTRLTVL.

The J gene is TRBJ2-5, the V gene TRBV9, with 11 nucleotides matching TRBD2. J was trimmed by 8 bases and V by 1 base; bases with no gene match: 7. This CDR3 is built from 15 residues. In germline, CDR1 is SGDLS, CDR2 YYNGEE. The CDR3 region has the DNA TGTGCCAGCAGCGTAAATAGCGGGGGGGCCCGAACCCAGTACTTC. It specifies CASSVNSGGARTQYF.

V is TRBV7-9 and J is TRBJ2-6, with 8 bases that match TRBD1. The V segment lost 5 bases and the J segment 1 base; nucleotides outside the gene matches: 7. Germline CDR1 SEHNR, CDR2 FQNEAQ (reference sequence). The CDR3 covers 17 residues. This chain's CDR3 is CASSPRGRGSGANVLTF. DNA for the CDR3: TGTGCCAGCAGCCCCAGGGGGCGCGGATCTGGGGCCAACGTCCTGACTTTC.

The CDR3 loop reads CASSVRAGAYGEQYF. DNA of the CDR3: TGTGCCAGCAGTGTTCGGGCAGGGGCATATGGGGAGCAGTACTTC. The V gene is TRBV2, the J gene TRBJ2-7; perhaps TRBD1 as D (6 bases). The length of the CDR3 is 15 residues. CDR1 is SNHLY, CDR2 FYNNEI, per germline. V was cut by 4 bases and J by 7 bases, with 20 bases left in between. The complete variable domain, with remaining parts taken from reference TRBV2 and TRBJ2-7, reads EPEVTQTPSHQVTQMGQEVILRCVPISNHLYFYWYRQILGQKVEFLVSFYNNEISEKSEIFDDQFSVERPDGSNFTLKIRSTKLEDSAMYFCASSVRAGAYGEQYFGPGTRLTVT.

The chain employs TRBV2 and TRBJ2-7; TRBD1 aligns across 7 bases. Germline CDR1 is SNHLY and CDR2 is FYNNEI. The CDR3 covers 14 residues. J gave up 4 bases and V 5 bases, and 8 bases lay outside the gene matches. The CDR3 DNA reads as TGTGCCAGCAGTTTTCCGACAGGGCCTTACGAGCAGTACTTC. This codes for CASSFPTGPYEQYF.

The rearrangement uses TRBV2 and TRBJ1-2; tentatively, D is TRBD1 (6 bases). Germline V gene sequence: CDR1 SNHLY, CDR2 FYNNEI. There are 13 residues in the CDR3. V was shortened by 11 bases and J by 2 bases, with 15 bases between the two germline ends. The CDR3 here is CAGSPGHNYGYTF. The CDR3 DNA reads TGTGCCGGAAGCCCGGGACACAACTATGGCTACACCTTC.

The genes are TRBV25-1 and TRBJ1-2, with TRBD1 as a possible D gene (5 bases). CDR3 length: 13 amino acids. Trimming pared 5 bases from V and 5 bases from J, leaving 12 bases between. Looked up from germline, CDR1 is MGHDK and CDR2 is SYGVNS. This chain's CDR3 is CASSSGEGYGYTF. In DNA, the CDR3 is TGTGCCAGCAGTTCGGGGGAGGGTTATGGCTACACCTTC.

This clone came up a few times. The V gene is TRBV5-1, the J gene TRBJ2-1; 8 bases agree with TRBD1. CDR3 length: 14 residues. J lost 7 bases, V lost 1 base, and 4 bases had no gene match. CDR1 and CDR2 (germline): SGHRS, YFSETQ. In nucleotides, the CDR3 is TGCGCCAGCAGCTTGAGACAGGGGAAAAATGAGCAGTTCTTC. It is translated as CASSLRQGKNEQFF. The entire variable domain, with the rest obtained from reference TRBV5-1 and TRBJ2-1, is as follows: KAGVTQTPRYLIKTRGQQVTLSCSPISGHRSVSWYQQTPGQGLQFLFEYFSETQRNKGNFPGRFSGRQFSNSRSEMNVSTLELGDSALYLCASSLRQGKNEQFFGPGTRLTVL.

V gene TRBV19 combines with J gene TRBJ2-6; D might be TRBD1 (5 bases). Looked up from germline, CDR1 is LNHDA and CDR2 is SQIVND (reference sequence). CDR3 length: 16 residues. The ends were cut back, 7 bases at V and 2 bases at J, with 15 bases in the middle. CDR3 region: CASTQGTRTGANVLTF. The CDR3 DNA follows: TGTGCCAGTACTCAGGGCACGAGGACTGGGGCCAACGTCCTGACTTTC.

This clone was counted only a few times. The J gene is TRBJ1-2, the V gene TRBV3-1 (or the pseudogene TRBV3-2); tentative D call: TRBD1 (5 bases). This CDR3 has 15 residues. The V gene lost 2 bases and the J gene lost 6 bases, with 16 bases spanning the gap. From germline, CDR1 is LGHDT and CDR2 YNNKEL (reference sequence). The DNA for the CDR3 is TGTGCCAGCAGCCAAAGGATAAGGGGTGAGGATGGCTACACCTTC. Encoded protein: CASSQRIRGEDGYTF.

The chain links TRBV11-3 to TRBJ1-1; the match to TRBD1 covers 9 bases. Germline-derived CDR1 and CDR2 are SGHNT and YENEEA. CDR3 length: 14 amino acids. V was clipped by 4 bases and J by 5 bases; unmatched bases: 5. This chain's CDR3 is CASSSDRGGTEAFF. In DNA form, the CDR3 reads TGTGCCAGCAGCTCGGACAGGGGAGGTACTGAAGCTTTCTTT.

The J gene is TRBJ2-3, the V gene TRBV6-4, with 7 bases aligning to TRBD2. Germline CDR1 reads MRHNA; CDR2 reads SNTAGT. The CDR3 totals 14 residues. Trimming cost V 0 bases and J 5 bases; bases outside gene matches: 2. The CDR3 is CASSDSSGGDTQYF. The CDR3 region has the DNA TGTGCCAGCAGTGACTCATCGGGGGGAGATACGCAGTATTTT.

The chain recombines TRBV6-2 or TRBV6-3 with TRBJ2-7; TRBD1 might be the D (5 bases). The germline V gene encodes CDR1 MNHEY and CDR2 SVGEGT. The CDR3 is 14 amino acids. With 0 bases removed from V and 0 bases from J, the gap between germline ends came to 6 bases. The CDR3 DNA follows: TGTGCCAGCAGTTACTCTGACAGCTCCTACGAGCAGTACGTC. Translating gives CASSYSDSSYEQYV.

V is TRBV19 and J is TRBJ1-1, with unresolved D. V gave up 3 bases and J gave up 6 bases, with 17 bases separating them. The CDR3 has 15 residues. Germline-derived CDR1 and CDR2 are LNHDA and SQIVND (reference sequence). The CDR3 nucleotides read TGTGCCAGTAGTATCCTACCCCTTAGAAACGCTGAAGCTTTCTTT. Protein: CASSILPLRNAEAFF.

This chain uses TRBV5-1 with TRBJ1-1; no firm D call. This CDR3 contains 16 residues. CDR1 SGHRS and CDR2 YFSETQ come from the germline V gene. Trimming took 1 base from V and 0 from J, leaving 13 bases between them. CDR3 protein: CASSLNAELMNTEAFF. DNA for the CDR3: TGCGCCAGCAGCTTGAATGCCGAGCTCATGAACACTGAAGCTTTCTTT.

The V gene is TRBV15, the J gene TRBJ2-5; 7 bases line up with TRBD2. The germline CDR1 and CDR2 sequences are LNHNV and YYDKDF (reference sequence). There are 17 residues in the CDR3. With V trimmed by 2 bases and J by 5 bases, 14 bases remained unmatched. The CDR3 loop reads CATSRTAIGGVRETQYF. The CDR3 nucleotides are TGTGCCACCAGCAGAACTGCCATTGGGGGGGTTAGGGAGACCCAGTACTTC. Variable domain in full (rest from reference TRBV15 and TRBJ2-5): DAMVIQNPRYQVTQFGKPVTLSCSQTLNHNVMYWYQQKSSQAPKLLFHYYDKDFNNEADTPDNFQSRRPNTSFCFLDIRSPGLGDTAMYLCATSRTAIGGVRETQYFGPGTRLLVL.

This clone was detected only once. The chain carries TRBV9 and TRBJ1-6; weak D call: TRBD1 (6 bases). CDR1 and CDR2 from the germline V gene are SGDLS and YYNGEE. The CDR3 is made up of 13 amino acids. Trimming removed 0 bases from V and 13 bases from J, with 11 bases in between. CDR3 residues: CASSVAWTAPLHF. In DNA, the CDR3 is TGTGCCAGCAGCGTAGCCTGGACAGCGCCCCTCCACTTT. Full variable domain (rest looked up from reference TRBV9 and TRBJ1-6): DSGVTQTPKHLITATGQRVTLRCSPRSGDLSVYWYQQSLDQGLQFLIQYYNGEERAKGNILERFSAQQFPDLHSELNLSSLELGDSALYFCASSVAWTAPLHFGNGTRLTVT.

This chain uses TRBV6-5 with TRBJ2-2; no clear D gene. The CDR3 has 14 residues. CDR1 is MNHEY and CDR2 is SVGAGI in the germline V gene. V was pared by 7 bases and J by 2 bases, with 11 bases between. CDR3 coding DNA: TGTGCCAGCACCCTAATGACAAACACCGGGGAGCTGTTTTTT. It encodes CASTLMTNTGELFF.

The table lists this clone with a few counts. The J gene is TRBJ1-3, the V gene TRBV5-1; D is ambiguous. Germline-derived CDR1 and CDR2 are SGHRS and YFSETQ. V lost 3 bases and J 4 bases, leaving 11 bases between the germline ends. The CDR3 has 14 residues. The CDR3: CASSSGPEGNTIYF. CDR3 DNA: TGCGCCAGCAGCTCCGGTCCTGAGGGAAACACCATATATTTT.

The J gene is TRBJ2-7, the V gene TRBV5-1, with 12 bases matching TRBD2. The germline CDR1 and CDR2 sequences are SGHRS and YFSETQ. This CDR3 contains 14 residues. The V segment lost 3 bases and the J segment 5 bases; nucleotides outside the gene matches: 3. The DNA of the CDR3 is TGCGCCAGCAGCTGGTCTAGCGGGGGGGACGAGCAGTACTTC. The encoded protein is CASSWSSGGDEQYF.

The V call is TRBV7-6, the J call TRBJ2-3, with 9 bases that match TRBD2. The CDR3 covers 16 residues. The trim removed 1 base at V and 3 bases at J, leaving 5 bases unmatched. The germline V gene encodes CDR1 SGHVS and CDR2 FNYEAQ. In nucleotides, the CDR3 is TGTGCCAGCAGCTTAGGGGCGGGGGGGGAGACAGATACGCAGTATTTT. Its translation is CASSLGAGGETDTQYF.

The chain has TRBV27 and TRBJ2-7, with 15 nucleotides matching TRBD2. CDR1 MNHEY and CDR2 SMNVEV come from the germline V gene (reference sequence). The CDR3 covers 19 residues. V lost 3 bases, J lost 1 base, and 10 bases stayed unmatched. The CDR3 coding sequence is TGTGCCAGCAGTTTCGCGACAGGGACTAGCGGGGGGTCATCCTACGAGCAGTACTTC. It encodes CASSFATGTSGGSSYEQYF.